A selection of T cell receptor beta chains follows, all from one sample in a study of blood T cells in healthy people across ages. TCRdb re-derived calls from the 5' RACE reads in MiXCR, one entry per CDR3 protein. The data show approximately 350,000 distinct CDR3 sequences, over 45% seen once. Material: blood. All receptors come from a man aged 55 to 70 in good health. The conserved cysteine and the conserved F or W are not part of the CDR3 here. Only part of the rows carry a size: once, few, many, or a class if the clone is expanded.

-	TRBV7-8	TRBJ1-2	ASSLEGIGYT
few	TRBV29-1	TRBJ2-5	SVGEVTPETQY
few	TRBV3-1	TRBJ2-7	ASSQDWTSYEQY
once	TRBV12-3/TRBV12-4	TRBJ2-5	ASGSTGPSESQY
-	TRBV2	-	ASLGTGTHEQY
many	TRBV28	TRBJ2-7	ASKGSYEQY
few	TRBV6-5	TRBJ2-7	ASRPLLRDGSYEQY
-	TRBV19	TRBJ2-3	ASSPGQGPDTQY
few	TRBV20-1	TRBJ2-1	SAKRGRVNEQF
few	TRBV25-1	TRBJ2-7	ASSDRDRGSDEQY
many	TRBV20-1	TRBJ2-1	SAAPHVDNEQF
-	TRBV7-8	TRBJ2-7	ASSLPGTGNHEQY
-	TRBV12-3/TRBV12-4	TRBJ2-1	ASSLAGTTYNEQF
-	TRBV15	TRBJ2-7	ATSRSKGQIPYEQY
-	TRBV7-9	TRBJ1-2	ASSLKEAGGYT
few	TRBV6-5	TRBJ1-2	ASRPPGQGPGT
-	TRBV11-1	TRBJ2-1	ASSPTSGGACEQF
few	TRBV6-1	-	ASREGHRTDEQY
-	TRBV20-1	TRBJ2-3	SARFLAISTDTQY
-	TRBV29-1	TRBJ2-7	SAGQTGYEQY
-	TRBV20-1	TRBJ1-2	SARGQQEGYT
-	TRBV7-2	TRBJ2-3	ASSFQGGGKNTQY
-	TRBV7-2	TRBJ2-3	ASSRDQVGTDTQY
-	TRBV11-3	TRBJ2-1	ASSLGTGSYNEQF
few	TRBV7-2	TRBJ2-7	ASTLGRGDYEQY
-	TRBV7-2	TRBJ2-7	ASSLSHSSYEQY
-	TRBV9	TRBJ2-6	ASSVALAGSSGANVLT
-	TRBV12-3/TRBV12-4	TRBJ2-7	ASTESGRAHEQY
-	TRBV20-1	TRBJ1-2	SAQGQADGYT
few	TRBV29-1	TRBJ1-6	SVEVGGDSPLH
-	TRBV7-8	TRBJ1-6	ASSLTGKNSPLH
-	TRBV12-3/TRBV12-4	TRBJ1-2	ASSRGGTGGYT
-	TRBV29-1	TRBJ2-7	SVPGLFSGEQY
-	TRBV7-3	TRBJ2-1	ASSLLAGGQGNEQF
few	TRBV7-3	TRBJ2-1	ASSLGGAGEGEQF
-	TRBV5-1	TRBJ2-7	ASSTPGTGSYEQY
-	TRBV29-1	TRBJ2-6	SVSHNSGANVPT
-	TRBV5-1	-	ASSDRQGSEQY
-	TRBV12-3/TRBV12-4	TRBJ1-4	ASSSHRGLANEKLF
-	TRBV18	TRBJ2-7	ASSPSGRASDEQY
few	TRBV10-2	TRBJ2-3	ASSDETASTDTQY
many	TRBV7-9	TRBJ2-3	ASSPGLAEYTDTQY
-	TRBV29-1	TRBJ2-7	SVEGGTGIDEQY
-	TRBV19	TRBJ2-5	ASSAGQGLRETQY
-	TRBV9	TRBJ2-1	ASSPTLAKAEQF
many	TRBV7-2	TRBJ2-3	ASSSRDFGADTQY
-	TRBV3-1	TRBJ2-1	ASSRQTSGTNEQF
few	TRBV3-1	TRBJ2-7	ASSQGLWEQY
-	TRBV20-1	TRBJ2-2	SARAGTIGELF
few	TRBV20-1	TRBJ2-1	SAREGGALANNEQF
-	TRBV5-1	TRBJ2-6	ASSPRGGDSGANVLT
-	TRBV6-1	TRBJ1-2	ASSEVAALSYGYT
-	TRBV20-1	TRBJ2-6	SAREGDSGANVLT